The entry below gives a single T cell receptor (beta chain) sequence along with its context. Its antigen is still unknown. The V gene lost 0 bases and the J gene lost 4 bases, with 12 bases spanning the gap. Germline CDR1 SQVTM, CDR2 ANQGSEA. There are 14 residues in the CDR3. The record originates from a study of CD8 T cells in Susac syndrome. Across the whole study: The sequenced Susac syndrome patients comprised six with active disease and roughly eight in remission. Findings of the study overall: A relatively small number of individuals underwent TCR sequencing and HLA analysis.

Peripheral blood CD8+ and CD4+ T cells were profiled by TCR beta sequencing. After extraction with the RNeasy kit, about 0.45 to 1 ug of the RNA was reverse transcribed using random hexamers. TCRdb re-called the immunoSEQ multiplex PCR reads through MiXCR, storing one row per CDR3 protein. The data contain around 130,000 distinct CDR3 sequences, 85% to 95% of them singletons. The chain couples TRBV29-1 to TRBJ1-2, with a weak D call TRBD1 (5 bases). This clonotype originated in a human donor with Susac syndrome. Specimen: CD8+ T cells from PBMCs. The CDR3 loop is CSVEDPGEGYGYTF. In nucleotides, the CDR3 is TGCAGCGTTGAAGATCCGGGGGAGGGCTATGGCTACACCTTC.